The following is a T cell receptor (beta chain) sequence with its context. Its antigen remains unidentified. The data were taken from a study of T cell repertoires in cytomegalovirus infection. Study information: An indication of both CMV infection and matching HLA type came from public TCR beta signatures.

TCRdb reprocessed the reads via MiXCR and lists one record per CDR3 protein. The sample includes hundreds of thousands of distinct CDR3 sequences, 30% to 40% of them seen just once. Germline CDR1 is SGHDN and CDR2 is FVKESK. The junction had 8 bases not matched to a gene; V was cut back by 4 bases and J by 8 bases. The CDR3 covers 14 residues. Source: cultured PBMCs, taken from culture after CMV antigen stimulation. V is TRBV14 and J is TRBJ1-2, with 9 bases lining up with TRBD1. The receptor was derived from a human donor in good health (CMV status not recorded). Some clones in this sample may be carry-over from other donors' samples. DNA of the CDR3: TGTGCCAGCAGCCGCCGGGACAGGGATTGGGGCTACACCTTC. Its translation is CASSRRDRDWGYTF.